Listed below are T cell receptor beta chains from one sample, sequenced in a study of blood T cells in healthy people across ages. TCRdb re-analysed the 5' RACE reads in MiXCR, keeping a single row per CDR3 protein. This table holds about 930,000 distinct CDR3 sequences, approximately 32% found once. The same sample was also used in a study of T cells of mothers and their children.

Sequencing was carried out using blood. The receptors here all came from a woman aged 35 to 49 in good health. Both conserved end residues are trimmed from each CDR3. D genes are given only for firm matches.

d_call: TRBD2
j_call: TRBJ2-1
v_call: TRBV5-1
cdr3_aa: ASSPPTSVGEQF

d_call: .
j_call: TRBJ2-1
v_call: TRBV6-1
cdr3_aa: ASSAGAMDEQF

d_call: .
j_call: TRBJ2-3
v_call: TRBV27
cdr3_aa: VSSFVPTDTQY

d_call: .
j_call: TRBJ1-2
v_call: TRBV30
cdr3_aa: AWSVSSGGQYGYT

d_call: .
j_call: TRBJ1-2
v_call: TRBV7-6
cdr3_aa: ASSAVGGLNNYGYT

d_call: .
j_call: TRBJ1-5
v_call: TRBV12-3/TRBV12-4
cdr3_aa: ASSFSGERNQPQH

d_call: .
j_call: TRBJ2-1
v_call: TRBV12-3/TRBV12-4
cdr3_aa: TSSFMDEQF

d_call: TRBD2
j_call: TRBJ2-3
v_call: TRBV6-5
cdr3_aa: ASVRGGTDTQY

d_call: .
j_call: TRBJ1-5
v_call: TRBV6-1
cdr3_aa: ASSSDGGNQPQH

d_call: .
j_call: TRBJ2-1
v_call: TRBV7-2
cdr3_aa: ASSQGTFSEQF

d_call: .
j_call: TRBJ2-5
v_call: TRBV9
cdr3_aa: ASSVAQYQETQY

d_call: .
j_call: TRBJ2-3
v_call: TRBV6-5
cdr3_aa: ASSSSPTSFTVYTQY

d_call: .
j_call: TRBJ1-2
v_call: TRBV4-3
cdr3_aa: ASSPTEGNYGYT

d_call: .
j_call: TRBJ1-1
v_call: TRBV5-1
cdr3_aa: ASSLAPGARNTEAF

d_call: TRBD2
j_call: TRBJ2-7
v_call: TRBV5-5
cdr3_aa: ASSLTQGLAGGREQY

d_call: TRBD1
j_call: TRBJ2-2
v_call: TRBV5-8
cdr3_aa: ASSRTGGIFRTGELF

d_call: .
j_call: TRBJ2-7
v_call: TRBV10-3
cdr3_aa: AIRGDTYEQY

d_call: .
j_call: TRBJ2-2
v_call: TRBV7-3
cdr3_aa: ASSLQKGTGELF

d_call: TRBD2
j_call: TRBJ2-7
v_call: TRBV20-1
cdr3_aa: SAAGTSSYEQY

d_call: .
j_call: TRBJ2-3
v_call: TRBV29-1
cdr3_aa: SVRTGSSTDTQY